What follows describes a single T cell receptor (beta chain). Template for every sorted-subset replicate PCR totaled 200 to 250 ng DNA, 25,000 to 30,000 T cell genomes. The repertoire was sequenced with immunoSEQ multiplex PCR; TCRdb's copy has only in-frame clones and lacks some. The sample consists of 1.4 million or so clones, 98% of them appearing once. CDR3 length equals 13 residues. CDR1 MNHNS and CDR2 SASEGT come from the germline V gene. Trimming took 4 bases from V and 1 from J, leaving 8 bases between them. The data were obtained in a study of shared clonotypes between healthy human individuals. The overall study: Three CD4 naive, three CD4 memory, two CD8 naive and one CD8 memory plate were used per donor.

Caucasian adults living in Nashville, Tennessee, provided all samples. The split of CD4+ cells yielded CD45RA+ naive and CD45RA-negative memory subsets. The clonotype was recovered from a man aged 25 to 40 in good health. The material sequenced was naive CD4+ T cells sorted from blood. The subset was: CD45RA+ positively selected. The chain employs TRBV6-1 and TRBJ2-7; D is perhaps TRBD2 (5 bases). CDR3 sequence: CASSVGVSYEQYF. The CDR3 bases are TGTGCCAGCAGTGTCGGGGTTTCCTACGAGCAGTACTTC.